Listed below are T cell receptor beta chains from one sample, sequenced in a study of blood T cell repertoires in COVID-19. Measured with immunoSEQ multiplex PCR; TCRdb has only the in-frame clones, and not every one. Among just over 300,000 clones, roughly 88% were seen once, and the ten largest hold less than 2.5%. The material sequenced was PBMCs or T cells enriched from blood (not recorded which). The receptors come from a man aged 25-45 years who had recovered from COVID-19. Each CDR3 is given with its conserved first and last residue. Fields, in order: clone size, V gene, D gene, J gene, CDR3 protein, CDR3 DNA. D genes are given only for firm matches. Part of the rows lack a size; the others show once, few, many or a class for expanded clones.

NA	TRBV6-5	NA	TRBJ2-7	CASSYSMSGPYYEQYF	TGTGCCAGCAGTTACTCCATGAGCGGGCCATACTACGAGCAGTACTTC
few	TRBV30	NA	TRBJ1-2	CAWSSGPTANYGYTF	TGTGCCTGGAGTTCCGGCCCGACAGCTAACTATGGCTACACCTTC
NA	TRBV9	TRBD1	TRBJ2-5	CASSRWDRGFQETQYF	TGTGCCAGCAGCAGGTGGGACAGGGGGTTTCAAGAGACCCAGTACTTC
NA	TRBV5-1	NA	TRBJ1-1	CASSLERGKAFF	TGCGCCAGCAGCTTGGAGCGGGGAAAAGCTTTCTTT
NA	TRBV29-1	NA	TRBJ1-1	CSVEAGTEAFF	TGCAGCGTTGAGGCCGGGACTGAAGCTTTCTTT
NA	TRBV9	TRBD1	TRBJ2-1	CASSVLGQGALEQFF	TGTGCCAGCAGCGTGCTCGGACAGGGGGCTTTGGAGCAGTTCTTC
few	TRBV5-1	TRBD1	TRBJ2-5	CASSLGSNRGSETQYF	TGCGCCAGCAGCTTGGGCTCCAACAGGGGGTCAGAGACCCAGTACTTC
NA	TRBV5-4	NA	TRBJ2-2	CASSLVFAGNSGELFF	TGTGCCAGCAGCTTGGTTTTTGCAGGGAACTCCGGGGAGCTGTTTTTT
NA	TRBV7-8	TRBD1	TRBJ2-2	CASSSGVAGGAGELFF	TGTGCCAGCAGCTCAGGGGTTGCAGGGGGCGCCGGGGAGCTGTTTTTT
NA	TRBV4-3	NA	TRBJ2-3	CASSQDFDRGDTQYF	TGCGCCAGCAGCCAAGATTTCGACCGGGGGGATACGCAGTATTTT
NA	TRBV29-1	NA	TRBJ2-7	CSAGLYEQYF	TGCAGCGCGGGTCTCTACGAGCAGTACTTC
NA	TRBV30	NA	TRBJ2-7	CAWKVGGEQYF	TGTGCCTGGAAAGTAGGGGGCGAGCAGTACTTC
NA	TRBV2	NA	TRBJ1-3	CASRYSGNTIYF	TGTGCCAGCAGATACTCTGGAAACACCATATATTTT
NA	TRBV11-3	TRBD1	TRBJ2-5	CASSGTGGETQYF	TGTGCCAGCAGTGGGACAGGGGGGGAGACCCAGTACTTC
NA	TRBV19	TRBD2	TRBJ2-1	CASSPNILAGVREQFF	TGTGCCAGTAGTCCCAATATCCTAGCGGGGGTTCGTGAGCAGTTCTTC
NA	TRBV7-2	TRBD1	TRBJ2-7	CASSSRTGGFYEQYF	TGTGCCAGCAGTTCTAGGACAGGGGGCTTCTACGAGCAGTACTTC
NA	TRBV5-5	NA	TRBJ1-2	CASSFGNNYGYTF	TGTGCCAGCAGCTTCGGGAATAACTATGGCTACACCTTC
once	TRBV7-9	NA	TRBJ2-2	CASSYTTTGWNTGELFF	TGTGCCAGCAGCTATACAACGACAGGCTGGAACACCGGGGAGCTGTTTTTT
NA	TRBV5-1	NA	TRBJ1-2	CASSLSSNYGYTF	TGCGCCAGCAGTCTAAGCTCTAACTATGGCTACACCTTC
NA	TRBV2	TRBD1	TRBJ1-6	CASGTGVGSPLHF	TGTGCCAGCGGGACAGGGGTAGGGTCACCCCTCCACTTT
NA	TRBV5-1	TRBD2	TRBJ2-1	CASSPASSSGGSDEQFF	TGCGCCAGCAGCCCAGCCTCCTCTAGCGGGGGGTCTGATGAGCAGTTCTTC
NA	TRBV6-2/TRBV6-3	NA	TRBJ1-2	CASSSTGKYTF	TGTGCCAGCAGTTCAACAGGAAAGTACACCTTC
NA	TRBV10-3	TRBD1	TRBJ1-6	CAIGDRDSPLHF	TGTGCCATCGGGGACAGGGACTCACCCCTCCACTTT
NA	TRBV7-8	NA	TRBJ2-7	CASSRNSYEQYF	TGTGCCAGCAGCCGTAATTCCTACGAGCAGTACTTC
NA	TRBV7-9	NA	TRBJ1-2	CASSLGREDGYTF	TGTGCCAGCAGCTTAGGGAGAGAGGATGGCTACACCTTC
NA	TRBV5-1	TRBD1	TRBJ1-5	CASSLEGTGGYQPQHF	TGCGCCAGCAGCCTGGAGGGGACAGGTGGATATCAGCCCCAGCATTTT
few	TRBV30	TRBD1	TRBJ1-6	CAWSRTGGIYNSPLHF	TGTGCCTGGAGCAGGACAGGCGGAATCTATAATTCACCCCTCCACTTT
NA	TRBV19	NA	TRBJ2-3	CASSIGQIADTQYF	TGTGCCAGTAGTATTGGACAGATCGCAGATACGCAGTATTTT
NA	TRBV7-9	NA	TRBJ1-4	CASSGGFGNEKLFF	TGTGCCAGCAGCGGAGGGTTTGGTAATGAAAAACTGTTTTTT
NA	TRBV3-1/TRBV3-2	TRBD1	TRBJ1-1	CASSQEGQGRAEAFF	TGTGCCAGCAGCCAAGAGGGACAGGGGAGGGCTGAAGCTTTCTTT
NA	TRBV25-1	NA	TRBJ1-1	CASSEQRGGIGTEAFF	TGTGCCAGCAGTGAACAACGGGGGGGTATAGGAACTGAAGCTTTCTTT
NA	TRBV19	NA	TRBJ1-4	CASSIQGYGEKLFF	TGTGCCAGTAGTATACAGGGGTATGGAGAAAAACTGTTTTTT
NA	TRBV2	NA	TRBJ1-2	CASSSMTTGYGYTF	TGTGCCAGCAGTTCGATGACAACAGGCTATGGCTACACCTTC
NA	TRBV2	TRBD1	TRBJ1-1	CASRRTTGGTEAFF	TGTGCCAGCAGACGAACCACAGGGGGGACTGAAGCTTTCTTT
NA	TRBV5-1	TRBD1	TRBJ2-5	CASSFRGPSYQETQYF	TGCGCCAGCAGCTTTAGGGGGCCCTCGTACCAAGAGACCCAGTACTTC
NA	TRBV5-1	NA	TRBJ2-1	CASSPGAGSYNEQFF	TGCGCCAGCAGCCCGGGCGCGGGGTCCTACAATGAGCAGTTCTTC
NA	TRBV19	NA	TRBJ1-1	CASRQRMNTEAFF	TGTGCCAGTAGACAGAGAATGAACACTGAAGCTTTCTTT
NA	TRBV7-4	NA	TRBJ1-5	CASSLDLQGSQPQHF	TGTGCCAGCAGCTTAGATCTGCAGGGGAGTCAGCCCCAGCATTTT
NA	TRBV2	NA	TRBJ1-1	CASSTTGYNTEAFF	TGTGCCAGCAGTACCACAGGGTATAACACTGAAGCTTTCTTT
NA	TRBV2	NA	TRBJ1-1	CASTGTRIGGTEAFF	TGTGCCAGCACCGGGACCCGAATCGGGGGCACTGAAGCTTTCTTT
NA	TRBV2	NA	TRBJ2-7	CASSGSLAYEQYF	TGTGCCAGCAGTGGTAGTCTAGCCTACGAGCAGTACTTC
NA	TRBV29-1	TRBD1	TRBJ2-3	CSVGQGPDTQYF	TGCAGCGTAGGACAGGGTCCAGATACGCAGTATTTT
NA	TRBV18	NA	TRBJ1-1	CASSPPSQMNTEAFF	TGTGCCAGCTCACCACCGTCACAGATGAACACTGAAGCTTTCTTT
NA	TRBV7-2	NA	TRBJ2-1	CASSLTATDNEQFF	TGTGCCAGCAGCTTAACTGCGACAGACAATGAGCAGTTCTTC